This TCR beta chain was observed in a study of blood T cells in healthy people across ages. The sample holds a few counts of this clonotype. The CDR3 is made up of 16 amino acids. With 1 base clipped from V and 11 bases from J, the junction kept 12 bases outside the gene matches. Per the germline V gene, CDR1 is SGHTA and CDR2 is FQGNSA. For the second PCR, which ran for 7 to 11 cycles, a sample-barcoded 5' primer and a J-beta primer mix were used. TCRdb independently ran MiXCR on the 5' RACE reads; one entry per CDR3 protein. This table holds about 1.8 million distinct CDR3 sequences, roughly 52% found once.

This receptor was obtained from a woman between 40 and 50 years old in good health. Sequenced: blood. J is TRBJ2-5 and V is TRBV7-2; 11 positions match TRBD2. CDR3 in amino acids: CASSLGLAGGDNEQYF. In nucleotides, the CDR3 is TGTGCCAGCAGCTTAGGGCTAGCGGGGGGAGACAATGAGCAGTACTTC. Variable domain in full (rest from reference TRBV7-2 and TRBJ2-5): GAGVSQSPSNKVTEKGKDVELRCDPISGHTALYWYRQSLGQGLEFLIYFQGNSAPDKSGLPSDRFSAERTGGSVSTLTIQRTQQEDSAVYLCASSLGLAGGDNEQYFGPGTRLLVL.